The entry that follows covers one TCR beta chain sequence. The germline CDR1 and CDR2 sequences are SGDLS and YYNGEE. The CDR3 length is 15 residues. J gave up 3 bases and V 0 bases, and 4 bases lay outside the gene matches. The data belong to a study of blood T cell repertoires in COVID-19. Study-wide background: Some COVID-19 samples were acute and others convalescent; all came from the United States, Italy and Spain. Sources were T cells, B-cell-depleted T cells, or PBMCs; the material itself was cDNA or gDNA.

Original methodology: Amplification with reference gene primers provided the estimates of nucleated cell counts. Clones were read by immunoSEQ multiplex PCR, and TCRdb kept only the in-frame ones, dropping some. V and J calls and clone size are given by that table; D and trimming were obtained from the DNA. Among some 130,000 clones listed, approximately 83% were seen once. This receptor was obtained from a woman aged 50 to 65 with acute or convalescent COVID-19. This chain connects TRBV9 to TRBJ2-7; TRBD2 agrees at 9 bases. The sequenced sample consisted of peripheral blood. DNA for the CDR3: TGTGCCAGCAGCGTAGAGGCGGGGGGGAACTACGAGCAGTACTTC. Translated, it gives CASSVEAGGNYEQYF. Full variable domain (missing parts from reference TRBV9 and TRBJ2-7): DSGVTQTPKHLITATGQRVTLRCSPRSGDLSVYWYQQSLDQGLQFLIQYYNGEERAKGNILERFSAQQFPDLHSELNLSSLELGDSALYFCASSVEAGGNYEQYFGPGTRLTVT.